The source of this T cell receptor beta chain is a study of cytomegalovirus exposure and HLA in healthy donors. Findings and caveats of the study: In a later analysis, about 17,000 TCR beta sequences were associated with HLA alleles at 0.05 false discovery rate. It was reportedly the case that the classifier diagnosed cytomegalovirus status with high specificity and sensitivity. Later analysis identified a missense DCLRE1C variant that was linked to TCR beta V- and J-gene trimming.

On this clone: Its target is not known. The junction and the germline gene differ at one end; a read error may be behind it.

The PCR ran on 60 Vbeta and 13 Jbeta primers. Produced via immunoSEQ multiplex PCR; TCRdb's table is partial and in-frame only. The top ten clones hold over 1.5% of a sample with fewer than 250,000 clones, over 70% of them seen once. The germline V gene has CDR1 SGHTA and CDR2 FQGNSA. The CDR3 is 14 residues long. V and J are TRBV7-2 and TRBJ2-3; 8 bases match TRBD2. Input material: PBMCs. The TCR sequence derives from a man aged 40-55 years in good health and CMV-seropositive. CDR3 in amino acids: CASSLAGREDTQYF. In DNA form, the CDR3 reads TGTGCCAGCAGCCTAGCGGGTAGGGAGGATACGCAGTATTTT.